This T cell receptor (beta chain) comes out of a study of early T cells in non-severe SARS-CoV-2 infection. TCRdb fed the 5' RACE reads into MiXCR, producing one record per CDR3 protein. The sample contains 65,000 to 75,000 distinct CDR3 sequences, about 9.9% of which appear only once. The germline V gene encodes CDR1 SGHRS and CDR2 YFSETQ. V was pared by 2 bases and J by 0 bases, with 12 bases between. The CDR3 runs to 16 residues. The receptor was derived from an adult who was a healthcare worker with PCR-confirmed SARS-CoV-2 infection or an uninfected control (not recorded which). The sample consisted of whole blood. V usage is TRBV5-1 and J usage is TRBJ2-1; a weak D match, TRBD1 (5 bases). CDR3 region: CASSFQGQSSYNEQFF. CDR3 DNA: TGCGCCAGCAGCTTCCAGGGCCAGAGCTCCTACAATGAGCAGTTCTTC. The whole variable domain, filled in from reference TRBV5-1 and TRBJ2-1, reads KAGVTQTPRYLIKTRGQQVTLSCSPISGHRSVSWYQQTPGQGLQFLFEYFSETQRNKGNFPGRFSGRQFSNSRSEMNVSTLELGDSALYLCASSFQGQSSYNEQFFGPGTRLTVL.